Detailed here is one T cell receptor beta chain. Antigen: not known. CDR3 length: 14 residues. V was clipped by 6 bases and J by 2 bases, with 13 bases between them. Germline V lookup: CDR1 MDHEN, CDR2 SYDVKM. This specimen belongs to a study of shared clonotypes between healthy human individuals. Notes on the study in general: Clonotype sharing among the donors was expected to vary with sequencing depth. When compared with the clonotypes that were shared by all four sorted-subset donors, the non-shared clonotypes turned out to have lower generation probabilities.

As defined, naive CD8 cells were CD45RO-negative and positively selected for CCR7, with terminally differentiated effector memory CD45RA+ cells excluded. It was across several immunoSEQ plates that each subset's genomic DNA was evenly split. Profiled with immunoSEQ multiplex PCR; TCRdb holds only in-frame clones, not every one. Of roughly 890,000 clones in the sample, nearly 95% are singletons; the top ten hold about 24%. Material for sequencing was naive CD8+ T cells sorted from blood. The clonotype comes from a man in his thirties or forties in good health. This chain connects TRBV28 to TRBJ1-2; D gene unclear. The CDR3 nucleotides read TGTGCCAGCAGCATCGGCATACTCAACTATGGCTACACCTTC. It codes for CASSIGILNYGYTF.